The 4 T cell receptor beta chains presented below share a single source sample, sequenced in a study of blood T cells in healthy people across ages (dated by TCRdb to between 2014 and 2017). Libraries were constructed by 5' RACE. Sequencing relied on an Illumina HiSeq 2500. A second PCR of about 7 to 12 cycles was run with a J-beta primer mix and a sample-barcoded 5' primer. TCRdb trimmed the raw reads at Q25, called clones with MiXCR and kept productive beta chains. Entries that share a CDR3 protein sequence are merged under the most common genes and DNA. In this sample the table shows 1.5 million to 2 million distinct CDR3 sequences, 28% of which occur a single time. The ten most abundant clones make up 6.5% to 8.5% of the sample. Input material: blood. The source of these receptors is a woman aged 25 to 39 in good health.

This sequence joins TRBV29-1 and TRBJ1-1; D is ambiguous. Trimming took off 4 bases at V and 1 base at J, with 10 bases between the two ends. The CDR3 totals 13 residues. The germline V gene encodes CDR1 SQVTM and CDR2 ANQGSEA. The CDR3 loop is CSVVGVTNTEAFF. The DNA for the CDR3 is TGCAGCGTTGTTGGTGTCACGAACACTGAAGCTTTCTTT.

The chain links TRBV7-2 to TRBJ2-7; no clear D gene. V lost 4 bases and J 10 bases, leaving 17 bases between the germline ends. From germline, CDR1 is SGHTA and CDR2 FQGNSA. This CDR3 spans 13 amino acids. The CDR3 DNA follows: TGTGCCAGCAGCTCTACCATCGTTGAAGCCCAGTACTTC. Translating gives CASSSTIVEAQYF. The whole variable domain, filled in from reference TRBV7-2 and TRBJ2-7, reads GAGVSQSPSNKVTEKGKDVELRCDPISGHTALYWYRQSLGQGLEFLIYFQGNSAPDKSGLPSDRFSAERTGGSVSTLTIQRTQQEDSAVYLCASSSTIVEAQYFGPGTRLTVT.

Worth noting for this clonotype: This could be a read error, since a much larger clone is one nucleotide away. This sequence joins TRBV20-1 and TRBJ2-7, with 7 nucleotides matching TRBD1. Germline V lookup: CDR1 DFQATT, CDR2 SNEGSKA (reference sequence). This CDR3 has 15 amino acids. CDR3 sequence: CSARIPGTASYGQYF. The CDR3 bases are TGCAGTGCTAGGATCCCAGGGACAGCCTCCTACGGGCAGTACTTC.

The chain links TRBV2 to TRBJ1-1; no clear D. The CDR3 runs 13 residues. Germline values: CDR1 SNHLY, CDR2 FYNNEI. The ends were cut back, 6 bases at V and 3 bases at J, with 11 bases in the middle. The CDR3 nucleotides are TGTGCCAGCAGGAGGGAAGTGGACACTGAAGCTTTCTTT. As protein: CASRREVDTEAFF.